This TCR beta chain was sequenced in a study of T-cell reconstitution after alpha-beta-depleted transplantation in children. The germline V gene encodes CDR1 DFQATT and CDR2 SNEGSKA (reference sequence). With 4 bases removed from V and 0 bases from J, the gap between germline ends came to 7 bases. The CDR3 totals 13 residues. Regarding the study as a whole: After transplant, at about two months, alpha-beta T cells were reportedly derived from several hundred expanded graft clones. When one year had passed after transplant, most T-cell counts and diversity came from newly produced T cells. Surviving recipient T cells and thymic progenitors accounted for the high day-60 TCRbeta diversity observed in some patients.

A word on this clonotype: As yet, its antigen is unknown.

Unique molecular identifiers were built into the TCRbeta library. TCRdb re-derived calls from the PCR reads in MiXCR, one entry per CDR3 protein. In the table there are 350,000 to 500,000 distinct CDR3 sequences, around 46% of which are singletons. The chain joins TRBV20-1 to TRBJ1-5, with D possibly matching TRBD1 (5 bases). The TCR was taken from a girl aged 2 to 9 with aplastic anemia, due to receive a stem cell transplant. Sequenced here: PBMCs, sampled before TCRalphabeta/CD19-depleted stem cell transplant. The DNA of the CDR3 is TGCAGTGCTAACAGGAATAGCAATCAGCCCCAGCATTTT. Protein sequence: CSANRNSNQPQHF.